These 13 T cell receptor beta chains were all obtained from the same sample, sequenced in a study of shared clonotypes between healthy human individuals. Repertoires were generated with immunoSEQ multiplex PCR, while TCRdb's copy carries only in-frame clones and drops some. The repertoire holds about 1.5 million clones, with 98% as singletons. The sequenced material came from naive CD4+ T cells sorted from blood. Subset here: CD45RA+ positively selected. These receptors were obtained from a man aged 30-40 years in good health.

Note on this clone: This sample also contains other DNA sequences that code for the same CDR3. The chain has TRBV18 and TRBJ2-7; 7 bases are shared with TRBD1. The length of the CDR3 is 14 residues. The V segment lost 2 bases and the J segment 2 bases; nucleotides outside the gene matches: 3. Germline V gene lookup returns CDR1 KGHSH and CDR2 LQKENI. CDR3 coding DNA: TGTGCCAGCTCACCAGGTCAGGGGGCCTACGAGCAGTACTTC. Translating it yields CASSPGQGAYEQYF.

The V and J genes are TRBV5-1 and TRBJ1-1, with 8 bases aligning to TRBD1. The CDR3 has 14 residues. V lost 4 bases and J lost 7; bases outside the gene matches: 9. Germline V gives CDR1 SGHRS, CDR2 YFSETQ. The CDR3 reads CASSAGTGGGEAFF. In DNA, the CDR3 is TGCGCCAGCAGCGCCGGGACAGGCGGGGGTGAAGCTTTCTTT. Filled out from reference TRBV5-1 and TRBJ1-1, the complete variable domain reads KAGVTQTPRYLIKTRGQQVTLSCSPISGHRSVSWYQQTPGQGLQFLFEYFSETQRNKGNFPGRFSGRQFSNSRSEMNVSTLELGDSALYLCASSAGTGGGEAFFGQGTRLTVV.

The chain employs TRBV7-2 and TRBJ2-7, with 11 bases aligning to TRBD2. With V trimmed by 1 base and J by 3 bases, 11 bases remained unmatched. CDR1 and CDR2 from the germline V gene are SGHTA and FQGNSA. The CDR3 is made up of 18 amino acids. The CDR3 DNA reads as TGTGCCAGCAGCTTAGGAAGACGGCTAGCGGGAGGTAACTACGAGCAGTACTTC. The encoded protein is CASSLGRRLAGGNYEQYF.

V gene TRBV7-2 combines with J gene TRBJ1-4, with a weak D call TRBD1 (5 bases). This CDR3 contains 15 residues. V was shortened by 5 bases and J by 4 bases, with 14 bases between the two germline ends. CDR1 is SGHTA, CDR2 FQGNSA, per germline. The CDR3 here is CASSTQGGINEKLFF. Written as DNA, the CDR3 is TGTGCCAGCAGCACCCAGGGCGGAATTAATGAAAAACTGTTTTTT.

This clone was observed a single time. The rearrangement links TRBV27 to TRBJ2-7, with TRBD1 matching 7 bases. V gave up 3 bases and J gave up 6 bases; unmatched junction bases: 11. The germline V gene encodes CDR1 MNHEY and CDR2 SMNVEV (reference sequence). This CDR3 has 15 amino acids. The CDR3 DNA follows: TGTGCCAGCAGTTTTGCAGGGGGAGTTTCGGCCGAGCAGTACTTC. This gives the protein CASSFAGGVSAEQYF.

The rearrangement links TRBV6-5 to TRBJ1-5, with D hard to call. With 0 bases removed from V and 5 bases from J, the gap between germline ends came to 5 bases. Germline CDR1 and CDR2: MNHEY and SVGAGI. The CDR3 runs to 13 residues. In DNA, the CDR3 is TGTGCCAGCAGTTACTCTCGCTATCAGCCCCAGCATTTT. Residues: CASSYSRYQPQHF.

The chain links TRBV6-6 to TRBJ2-1; D not resolved. There are 14 residues in the CDR3. V was clipped by 1 base and J by 9 bases, with 13 bases between them. In germline, CDR1 is MNHNY, CDR2 SVGAGI (reference sequence). CDR3 amino acids: CASSYFGSAGEQFF. CDR3 bases: TGTGCCAGCAGTTACTTCGGCTCTGCCGGTGAGCAGTTCTTC.

V usage is TRBV28 and J usage is TRBJ1-5; perhaps TRBD1 as D (6 bases). The germline gives CDR1 MDHEN, CDR2 SYDVKM. Trimming shortened V by 3 bases and J by 3 bases, and 12 bases separated the two germline ends. The CDR3 has 15 amino acids. The CDR3 loop is CASSLDSLDNQPQHF. The CDR3 nucleotides read TGTGCCAGCAGTTTGGACAGTCTGGACAATCAGCCCCAGCATTTT.

This clone was seen a few times. The V and J genes are TRBV7-3 and TRBJ1-2, with D possibly being TRBD1 (5 bases). Germline lookup yields CDR1 SGHTA and CDR2 FQGTGA. This CDR3 has 14 amino acids. The germline V and J ends were trimmed by 6 bases and 6 bases, with 17 bases remaining between them. The chain's CDR3 is CASSPAGPRDGYTF. Here the CDR3 DNA reads TGTGCCAGCAGTCCAGCAGGGCCGAGAGATGGCTACACCTTC.

This clone was picked up one time. The gene calls are TRBV7-2 and TRBJ2-7, with D possibly TRBD1 on 5 matching bases. CDR3 length: 14 amino acids. V lost 2 bases to trimming and J lost 3 bases, with 11 bases between them. Germline V CDR1 and CDR2: SGHTA, FQGNSA. The CDR3 DNA follows: TGTGCCAGCAGCTTAACCAGGGCCAGCTACGAGCAGTACTTC. Its protein is CASSLTRASYEQYF.

This chain joins TRBV19 and TRBJ1-4; D is uncertain. The CDR3 totals 15 residues. Germline V gene data show CDR1 as LNHDA and CDR2 as SQIVND (reference sequence). V lost 6 bases and J lost 7, with 18 bases in between. In DNA, the CDR3 is TGTGCCAGTAGCGCGATAAACGGGCCGGCTGAAAAACTGTTTTTT. Amino acids: CASSAINGPAEKLFF.

This chain uses TRBV6-5 with TRBJ2-7, with no clear D. CDR1 is MNHEY and CDR2 is SVGAGI in the germline V gene. Deletions cut 0 bases from V and 7 bases from J, with 19 bases between. The CDR3 extends over 16 amino acids. CDR3 in DNA: TGTGCCAGCAGTTACTCGAATAACCTAGGTCATCGGGAGCAGTACTTC. Protein product: CASSYSNNLGHREQYF.

The gene calls are TRBV28 and TRBJ2-1; D may be TRBD2 (5 bases). The CDR3 runs 17 residues. Trimming left V 5 bases short and J 1 base short, with 18 bases between. The germline gives CDR1 MDHEN, CDR2 SYDVKM. CDR3 coding DNA: TGTGCCAGCAGTCAGCGCCGGCGGGCCATTTCCTACAATGAGCAGTTCTTC. Protein sequence: CASSQRRRAISYNEQFF.